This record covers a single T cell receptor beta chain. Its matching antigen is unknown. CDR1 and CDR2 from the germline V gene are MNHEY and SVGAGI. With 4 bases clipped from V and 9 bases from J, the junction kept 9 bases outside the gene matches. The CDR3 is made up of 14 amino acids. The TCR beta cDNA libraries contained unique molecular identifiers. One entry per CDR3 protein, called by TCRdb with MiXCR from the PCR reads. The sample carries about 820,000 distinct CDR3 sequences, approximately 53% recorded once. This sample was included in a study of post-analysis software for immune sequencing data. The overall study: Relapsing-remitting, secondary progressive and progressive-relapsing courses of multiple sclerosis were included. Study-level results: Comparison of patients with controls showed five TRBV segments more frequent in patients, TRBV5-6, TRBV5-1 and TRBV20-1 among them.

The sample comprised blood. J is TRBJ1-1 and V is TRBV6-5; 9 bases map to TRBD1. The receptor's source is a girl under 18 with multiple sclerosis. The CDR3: CASSLGDRVSQAFF. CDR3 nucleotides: TGTGCCAGCAGTTTAGGGGACAGGGTGTCCCAAGCTTTCTTT.